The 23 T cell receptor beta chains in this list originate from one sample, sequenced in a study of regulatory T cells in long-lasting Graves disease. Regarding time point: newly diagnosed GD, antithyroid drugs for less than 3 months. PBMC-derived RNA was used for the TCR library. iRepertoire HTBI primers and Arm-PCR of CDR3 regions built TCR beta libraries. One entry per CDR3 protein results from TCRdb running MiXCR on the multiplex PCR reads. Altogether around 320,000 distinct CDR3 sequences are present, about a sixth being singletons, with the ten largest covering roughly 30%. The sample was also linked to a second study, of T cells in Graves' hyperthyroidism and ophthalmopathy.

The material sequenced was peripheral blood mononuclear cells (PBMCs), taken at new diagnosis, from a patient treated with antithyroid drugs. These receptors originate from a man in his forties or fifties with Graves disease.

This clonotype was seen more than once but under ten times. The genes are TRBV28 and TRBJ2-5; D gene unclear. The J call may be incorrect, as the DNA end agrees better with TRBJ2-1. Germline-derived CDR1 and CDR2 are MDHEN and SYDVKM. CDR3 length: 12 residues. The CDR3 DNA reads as TGTGCCAGCAGTTCCTGGAGCAATGAGCAGTTCTTC. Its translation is CASSSWSNEQFF.

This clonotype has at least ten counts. CDR3 sequence reads: CASSFWDRDYEQYF. CDR3 DNA: TGTGCCAGCAGCTTCTGGGACAGAGACTACGAGCAGTACTTC. V usage is TRBV7-9 and J usage is TRBJ2-7; TRBD1 matches 7 bases. The CDR3 runs 14 residues. V lost 3 bases to trimming and J lost 3 bases; unmatched junction nucleotides: 5. Germline CDR1 is SEHNR and CDR2 is FQNEAQ (reference sequence).

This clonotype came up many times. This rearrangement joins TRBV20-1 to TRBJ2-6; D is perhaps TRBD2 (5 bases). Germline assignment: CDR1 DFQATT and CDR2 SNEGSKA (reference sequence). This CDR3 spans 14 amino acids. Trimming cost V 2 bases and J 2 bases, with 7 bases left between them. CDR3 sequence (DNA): TGCAGTGCTAGACGGGGAACTGGGGCCAACGTCCTGACTTTC. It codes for CSARRGTGANVLTF.

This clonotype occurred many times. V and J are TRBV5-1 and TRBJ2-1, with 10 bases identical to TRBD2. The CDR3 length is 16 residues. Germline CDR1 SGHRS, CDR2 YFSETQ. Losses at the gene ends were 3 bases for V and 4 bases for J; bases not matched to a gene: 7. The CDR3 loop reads CASSSLGSGGYNEQFF. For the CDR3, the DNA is TGCGCCAGCAGCTCCCTCGGTAGCGGGGGGTACAATGAGCAGTTCTTC.

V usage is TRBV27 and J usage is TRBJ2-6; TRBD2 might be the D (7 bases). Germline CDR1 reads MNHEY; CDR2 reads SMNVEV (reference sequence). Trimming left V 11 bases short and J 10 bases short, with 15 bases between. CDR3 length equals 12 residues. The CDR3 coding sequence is TGTGCCGTCCATGGGAGGGGGAACGTCCTGACTTTC. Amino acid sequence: CAVHGRGNVLTF.

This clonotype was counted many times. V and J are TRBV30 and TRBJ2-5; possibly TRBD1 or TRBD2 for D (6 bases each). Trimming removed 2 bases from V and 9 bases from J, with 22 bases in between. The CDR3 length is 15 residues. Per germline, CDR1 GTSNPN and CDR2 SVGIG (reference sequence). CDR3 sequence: CAWSREGSGAGAQYF. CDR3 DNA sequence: TGTGCCTGGAGTAGGGAAGGTAGCGGCGCAGGGGCCCAGTACTTC.

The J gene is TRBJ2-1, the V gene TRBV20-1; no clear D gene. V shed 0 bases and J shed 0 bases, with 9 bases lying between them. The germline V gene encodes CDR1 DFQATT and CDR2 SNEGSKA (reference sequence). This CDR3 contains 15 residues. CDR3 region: CSARDPQCSYNEQFF. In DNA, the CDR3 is TGCAGTGCTAGAGATCCACAGTGCTCCTACAATGAGCAGTTCTTC.

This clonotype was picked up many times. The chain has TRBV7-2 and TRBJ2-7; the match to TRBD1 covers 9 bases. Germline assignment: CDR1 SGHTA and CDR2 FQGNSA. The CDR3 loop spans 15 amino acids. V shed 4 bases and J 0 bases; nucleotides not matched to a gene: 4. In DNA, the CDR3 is TGTGCCAGCAGCTCCGGACAGGGGATCTCCTACGAGCAGTACTTC. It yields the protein CASSSGQGISYEQYF.

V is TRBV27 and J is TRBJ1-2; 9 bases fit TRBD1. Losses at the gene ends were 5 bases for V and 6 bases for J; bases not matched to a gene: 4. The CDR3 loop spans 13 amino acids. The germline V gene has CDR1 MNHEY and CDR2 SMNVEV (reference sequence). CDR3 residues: CASSTGTGNGYTF. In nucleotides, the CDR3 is TGTGCCAGCAGTACCGGGACAGGGAATGGCTACACCTTC.

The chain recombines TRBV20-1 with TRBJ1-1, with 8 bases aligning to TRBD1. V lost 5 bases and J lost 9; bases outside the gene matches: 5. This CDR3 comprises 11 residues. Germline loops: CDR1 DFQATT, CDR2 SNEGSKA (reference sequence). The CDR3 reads CSAPWTGKAFF. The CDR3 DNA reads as TGCAGTGCTCCGTGGACAGGGAAAGCTTTCTTT.

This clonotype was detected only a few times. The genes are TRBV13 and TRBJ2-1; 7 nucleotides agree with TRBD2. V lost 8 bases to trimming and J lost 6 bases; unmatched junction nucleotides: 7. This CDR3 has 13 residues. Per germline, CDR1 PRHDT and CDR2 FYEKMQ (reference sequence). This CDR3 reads CASGRARRNEQFF. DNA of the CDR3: TGTGCCAGCGGGAGGGCCCGCCGCAATGAGCAGTTCTTC.

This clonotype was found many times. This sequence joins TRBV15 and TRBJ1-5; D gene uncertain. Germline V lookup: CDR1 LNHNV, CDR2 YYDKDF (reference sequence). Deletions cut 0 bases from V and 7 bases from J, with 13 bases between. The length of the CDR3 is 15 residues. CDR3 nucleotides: TGTGCCACCAGCAGAGATCATCAACCGGAGCAGCCCCAGCATTTT. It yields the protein CATSRDHQPEQPQHF.

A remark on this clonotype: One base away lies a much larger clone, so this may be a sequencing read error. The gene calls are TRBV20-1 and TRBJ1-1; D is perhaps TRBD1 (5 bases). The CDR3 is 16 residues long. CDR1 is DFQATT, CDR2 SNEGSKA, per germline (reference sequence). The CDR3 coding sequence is TGCAGTGCTAGTACTCCAGGGTTTGACTTGAACACTGGAGCTTTCTTT. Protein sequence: CSASTPGFDLNTGAFF.

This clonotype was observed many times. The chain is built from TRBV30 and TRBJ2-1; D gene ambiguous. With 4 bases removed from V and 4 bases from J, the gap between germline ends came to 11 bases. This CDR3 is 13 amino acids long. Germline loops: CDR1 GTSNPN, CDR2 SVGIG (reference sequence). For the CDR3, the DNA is TGTGCCTGGAACCCAGTAGGATACAATGAGCAGTTCTTC. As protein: CAWNPVGYNEQFF.

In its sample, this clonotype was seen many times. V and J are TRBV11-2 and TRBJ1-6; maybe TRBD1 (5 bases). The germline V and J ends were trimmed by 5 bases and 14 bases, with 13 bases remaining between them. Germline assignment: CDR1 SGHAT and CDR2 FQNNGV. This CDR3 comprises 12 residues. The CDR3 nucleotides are TGTGCCAGCAGCGGGGCATTTCGGACCCTCCACTTT. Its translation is CASSGAFRTLHF.

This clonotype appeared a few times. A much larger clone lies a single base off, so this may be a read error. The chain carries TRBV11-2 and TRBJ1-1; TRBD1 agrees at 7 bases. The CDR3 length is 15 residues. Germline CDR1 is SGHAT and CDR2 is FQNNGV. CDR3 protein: CASSLNRQGYTEALF. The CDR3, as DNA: TGTGCCAGCAGCTTAAATCGACAGGGATACACTGAAGCTCTCTTT. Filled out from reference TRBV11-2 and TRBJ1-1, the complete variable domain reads EAGVAQSPRYKIIEKRQSVAFWCNPISGHATLYWYQQILGQGPKLLIQFQNNGVVDDSQLPKDRFSAERLKGVDSTLKIQPAKLEDSAVYLCASSLNRQGYTEALFGQGTRLTVV.

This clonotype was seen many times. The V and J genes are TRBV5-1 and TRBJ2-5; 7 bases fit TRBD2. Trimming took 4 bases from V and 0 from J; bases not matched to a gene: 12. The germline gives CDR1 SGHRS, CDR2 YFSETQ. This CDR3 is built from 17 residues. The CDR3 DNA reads TGCGCCAGCAGCACCCTCGGGGGGATATCCTACCAAGAGACCCAGTACTTC. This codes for CASSTLGGISYQETQYF.

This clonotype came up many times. The CDR3 coding sequence is TGTGCCAGCAGCTTAGTTCGGGGGGACCAAGAGACCCAGTACTTC. This encodes CASSLVRGDQETQYF. V gene TRBV7-2 combines with J gene TRBJ2-1; 7 positions agree with TRBD2. The end of the DNA is better explained by TRBJ2-5, so the J call may be wrong. The CDR3 sequence is 15 residues long. From germline, CDR1 is SGHTA and CDR2 FQGNSA.

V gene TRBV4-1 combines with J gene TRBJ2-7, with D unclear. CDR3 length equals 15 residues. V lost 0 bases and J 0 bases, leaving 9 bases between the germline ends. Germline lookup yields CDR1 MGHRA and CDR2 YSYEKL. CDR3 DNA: TGCGCCAGCAGCCAAGAGATGGGCACCTCCTACGAGCAGTACTTC. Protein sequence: CASSQEMGTSYEQYF.

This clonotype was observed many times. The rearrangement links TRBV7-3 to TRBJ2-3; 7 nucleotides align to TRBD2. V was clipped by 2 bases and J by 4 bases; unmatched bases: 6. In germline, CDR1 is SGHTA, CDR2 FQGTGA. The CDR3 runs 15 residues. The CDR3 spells CASSLGPRGADTQYF. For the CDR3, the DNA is TGTGCCAGCAGCTTAGGGCCCCGGGGGGCAGATACGCAGTATTTT.

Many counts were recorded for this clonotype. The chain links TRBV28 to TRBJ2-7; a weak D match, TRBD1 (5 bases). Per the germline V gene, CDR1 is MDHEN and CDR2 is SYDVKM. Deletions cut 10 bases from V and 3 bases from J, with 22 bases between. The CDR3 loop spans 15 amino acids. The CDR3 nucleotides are TGTGCCACAAGCTTAGATGCAGGGTACCTCTACGAGCAGTACTTC. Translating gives CATSLDAGYLYEQYF.

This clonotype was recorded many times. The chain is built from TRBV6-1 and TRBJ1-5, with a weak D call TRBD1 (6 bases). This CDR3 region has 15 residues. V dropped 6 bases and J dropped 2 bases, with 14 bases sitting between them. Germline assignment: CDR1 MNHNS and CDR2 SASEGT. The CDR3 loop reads CASRTGFGGNQPQHF. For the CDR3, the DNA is TGTGCCAGCAGAACAGGGTTTGGGGGCAATCAGCCCCAGCATTTT.

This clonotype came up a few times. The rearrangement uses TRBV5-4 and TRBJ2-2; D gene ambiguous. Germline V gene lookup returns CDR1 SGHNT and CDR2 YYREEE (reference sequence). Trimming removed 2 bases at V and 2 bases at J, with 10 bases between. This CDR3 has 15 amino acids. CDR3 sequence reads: CASSLTSANTGELFF. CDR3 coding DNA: TGTGCCAGCAGCTTAACTTCAGCTAACACCGGGGAGCTGTTTTTT. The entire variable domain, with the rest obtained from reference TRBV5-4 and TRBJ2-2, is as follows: ETGVTQSPTHLIKTRGQQVTLRCSSQSGHNTVSWYQQALGQGPQFIFQYYREEENGRGNFPPRFSGLQFPNYSSELNVNALELDDSALYLCASSLTSANTGELFFGEGSRLTVL.